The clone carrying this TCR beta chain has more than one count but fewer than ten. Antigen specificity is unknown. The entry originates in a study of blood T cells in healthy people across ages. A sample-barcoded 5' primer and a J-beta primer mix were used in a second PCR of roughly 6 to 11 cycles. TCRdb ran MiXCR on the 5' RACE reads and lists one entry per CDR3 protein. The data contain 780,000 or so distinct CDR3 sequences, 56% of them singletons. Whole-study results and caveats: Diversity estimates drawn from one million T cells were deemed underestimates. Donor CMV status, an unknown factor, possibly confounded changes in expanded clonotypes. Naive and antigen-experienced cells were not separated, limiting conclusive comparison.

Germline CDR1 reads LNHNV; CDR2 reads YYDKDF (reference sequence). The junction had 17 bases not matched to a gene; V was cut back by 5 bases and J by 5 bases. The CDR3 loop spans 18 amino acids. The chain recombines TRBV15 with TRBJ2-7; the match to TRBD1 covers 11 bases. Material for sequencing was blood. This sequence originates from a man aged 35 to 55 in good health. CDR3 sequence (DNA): TGTGCCACCAGCCTGAGAGGAGGACAGGGGGCGATTTCGGACGAGCAGTACTTC. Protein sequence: CATSLRGGQGAISDEQYF. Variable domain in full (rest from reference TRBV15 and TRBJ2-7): DAMVIQNPRYQVTQFGKPVTLSCSQTLNHNVMYWYQQKSSQAPKLLFHYYDKDFNNEADTPDNFQSRRPNTSFCFLDIRSPGLGDTAMYLCATSLRGGQGAISDEQYFGPGTRLTVT.